This T cell receptor beta chain is from a study of shared clonotypes between healthy human individuals. Trimming removed 4 bases at V and 2 bases at J, with 12 bases between. Germline V CDR1 and CDR2: GTSNPN, SVGIG (reference sequence). The CDR3 extends over 14 amino acids. Study-wide results and limits: Memory subsets generally showed lower estimated richness than naive subsets.

Naive CD8 cells lacked CD45RO, underwent positive selection for CCR7 and left out terminally differentiated effector memory CD45RA+ cells. The repertoire was sequenced with immunoSEQ multiplex PCR; TCRdb's copy has only in-frame clones and lacks some. The table lists millions of clones, 90% to 95% of them singletons. A note on this clone: Its specificity is unknown.

The sample was naive CD8+ T cells from PBMCs. J is TRBJ1-5 and V is TRBV30, with unresolved D. This sequence originates from a man younger than 35 in good health. Some clones in this sample may be carry-over from other donors' samples. CDR3 nucleotides: TGTGCCTGGACCGGGGAGGTTGGCAATCAGCCCCAGCATTTT. As protein: CAWTGEVGNQPQHF.